One TCR beta chain is described in this entry. The sample carries other DNA sequences with the same CDR3. The table came from immunoSEQ multiplex PCR; TCRdb's copy has only in-frame clones and leaves some out. The data contain some 240,000 clones, 80% to 85% of them singletons. This specimen belongs to a study of blood T cell repertoires in COVID-19. Looking at the study overall: T cells, B-cell-depleted T cells, or PBMCs supplied cDNA or gDNA.

Trimming at V came to 4 bases and at J to 4 bases, leaving 0 bases not matched to a gene. The CDR3 is made up of 13 amino acids. Germline CDR1 LGHDT, CDR2 YNNKEL (reference sequence). This receptor was taken from a woman in her thirties or forties who had recovered from COVID-19. Sequences were obtained from peripheral blood. The V and J genes are TRBV3-1 (or the pseudogene TRBV3-2) and TRBJ1-1; 10 bases line up with TRBD1. The CDR3 loop reads CASSRTGGTEAFF. The CDR3 DNA follows: TGTGCCAGCAGCCGGACAGGGGGCACTGAAGCTTTCTTT.